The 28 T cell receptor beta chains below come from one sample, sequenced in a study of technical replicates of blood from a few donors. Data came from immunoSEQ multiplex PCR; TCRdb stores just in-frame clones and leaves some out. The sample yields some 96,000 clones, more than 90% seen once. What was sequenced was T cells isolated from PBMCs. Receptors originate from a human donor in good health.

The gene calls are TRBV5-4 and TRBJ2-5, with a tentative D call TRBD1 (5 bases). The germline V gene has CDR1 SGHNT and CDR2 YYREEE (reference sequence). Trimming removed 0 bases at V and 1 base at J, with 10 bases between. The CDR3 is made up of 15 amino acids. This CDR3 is CASSLETVSQETQYF. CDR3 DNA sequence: TGTGCCAGCAGCTTGGAGACAGTATCCCAAGAGACCCAGTACTTC.

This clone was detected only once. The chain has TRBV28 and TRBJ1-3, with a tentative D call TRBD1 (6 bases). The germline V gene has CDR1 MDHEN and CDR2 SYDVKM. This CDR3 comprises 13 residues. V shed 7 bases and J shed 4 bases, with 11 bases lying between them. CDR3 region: CASTLGAGNTIYF. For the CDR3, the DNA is TGTGCCAGCACCCTGGGGGCCGGAAACACCATATATTTT. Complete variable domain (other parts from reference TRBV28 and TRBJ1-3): DVKVTQSSRYLVKRTGEKVFLECVQDMDHENMFWYRQDPGLGLRLIYFSYDVKMKEKGDIPEGYSVSREKKERFSLILESASTNQTSMYLCASTLGAGNTIYFGEGSWLTVV.

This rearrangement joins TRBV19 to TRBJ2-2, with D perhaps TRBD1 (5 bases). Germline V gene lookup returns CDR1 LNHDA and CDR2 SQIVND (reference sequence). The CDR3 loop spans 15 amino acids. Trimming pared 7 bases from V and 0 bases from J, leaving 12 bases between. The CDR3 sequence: CASNWKGPNTGELFF. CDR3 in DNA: TGTGCCAGTAACTGGAAGGGGCCGAACACCGGGGAGCTGTTTTTT.

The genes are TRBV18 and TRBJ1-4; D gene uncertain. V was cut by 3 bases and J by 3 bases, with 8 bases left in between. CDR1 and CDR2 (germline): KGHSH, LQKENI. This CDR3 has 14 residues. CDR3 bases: TGTGCCAGCTCACCTTCTACGGCTAATGAAAAACTGTTTTTT. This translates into CASSPSTANEKLFF.

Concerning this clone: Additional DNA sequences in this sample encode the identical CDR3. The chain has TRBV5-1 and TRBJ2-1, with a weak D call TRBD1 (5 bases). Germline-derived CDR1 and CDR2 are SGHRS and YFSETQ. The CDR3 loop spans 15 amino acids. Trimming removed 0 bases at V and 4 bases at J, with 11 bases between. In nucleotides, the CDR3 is TGCGCCAGCAGCTTGGGACAGTCGACTTACAATGAGCAGTTCTTC. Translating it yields CASSLGQSTYNEQFF.

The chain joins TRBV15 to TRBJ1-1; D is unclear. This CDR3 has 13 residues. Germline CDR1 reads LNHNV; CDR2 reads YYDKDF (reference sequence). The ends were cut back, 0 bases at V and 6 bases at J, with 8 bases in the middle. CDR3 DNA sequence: TGTGCCACCAGCAGAGAGGCCGGGGCTGAAGCTTTCTTT. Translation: CATSREAGAEAFF. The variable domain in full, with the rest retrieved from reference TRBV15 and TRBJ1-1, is DAMVIQNPRYQVTQFGKPVTLSCSQTLNHNVMYWYQQKSSQAPKLLFHYYDKDFNNEADTPDNFQSRRPNTSFCFLDIRSPGLGDTAMYLCATSREAGAEAFFGQGTRLTVV.

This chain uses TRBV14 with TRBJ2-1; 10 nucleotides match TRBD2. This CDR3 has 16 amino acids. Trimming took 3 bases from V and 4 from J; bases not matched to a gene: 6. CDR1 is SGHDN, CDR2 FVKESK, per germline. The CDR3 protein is CASSQIAGGRYNEQFF. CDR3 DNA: TGTGCCAGCAGCCAGATAGCGGGAGGCAGATACAATGAGCAGTTCTTC.

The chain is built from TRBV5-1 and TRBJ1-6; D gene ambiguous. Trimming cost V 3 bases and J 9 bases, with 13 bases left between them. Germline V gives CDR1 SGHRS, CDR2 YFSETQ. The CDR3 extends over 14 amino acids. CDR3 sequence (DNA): TGCGCCAGCAGCTCGGGGAGGGTGGGTTCACCCCTCCACTTT. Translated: CASSSGRVGSPLHF.

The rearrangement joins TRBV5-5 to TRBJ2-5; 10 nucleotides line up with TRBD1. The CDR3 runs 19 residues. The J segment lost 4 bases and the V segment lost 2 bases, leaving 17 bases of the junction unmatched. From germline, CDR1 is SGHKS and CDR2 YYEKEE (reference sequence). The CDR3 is CASSFPDTITDRGVETQYF. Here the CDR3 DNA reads TGTGCCAGCAGCTTTCCTGATACTATCACGGACAGGGGGGTAGAGACCCAGTACTTC.

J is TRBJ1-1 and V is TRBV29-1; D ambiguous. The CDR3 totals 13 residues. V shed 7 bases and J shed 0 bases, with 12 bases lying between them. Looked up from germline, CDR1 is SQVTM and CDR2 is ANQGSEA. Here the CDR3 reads CSAGSGVNTEAFF. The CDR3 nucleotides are TGCAGCGCGGGTAGCGGCGTGAACACTGAAGCTTTCTTT.

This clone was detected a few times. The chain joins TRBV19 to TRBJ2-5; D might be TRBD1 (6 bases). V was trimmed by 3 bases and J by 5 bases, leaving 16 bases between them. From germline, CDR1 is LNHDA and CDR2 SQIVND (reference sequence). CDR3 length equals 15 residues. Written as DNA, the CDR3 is TGTGCCAGTAGTATTTGGGAGTCCGACAGGGAGACCCAGTACTTC. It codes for CASSIWESDRETQYF.

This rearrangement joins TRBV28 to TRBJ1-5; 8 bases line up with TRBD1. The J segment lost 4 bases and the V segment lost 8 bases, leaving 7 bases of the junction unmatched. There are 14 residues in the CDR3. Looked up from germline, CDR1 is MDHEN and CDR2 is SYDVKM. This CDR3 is CASGPDRENQPQHF. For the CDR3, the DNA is TGTGCCAGCGGCCCGGACAGGGAAAATCAGCCCCAGCATTTT.

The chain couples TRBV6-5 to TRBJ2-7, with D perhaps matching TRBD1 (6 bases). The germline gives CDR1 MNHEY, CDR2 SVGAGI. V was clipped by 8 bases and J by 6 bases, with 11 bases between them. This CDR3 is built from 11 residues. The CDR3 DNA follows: TGTGCCAGCGAACTACAGGGCGAGCAGTACTTC. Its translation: CASELQGEQYF.

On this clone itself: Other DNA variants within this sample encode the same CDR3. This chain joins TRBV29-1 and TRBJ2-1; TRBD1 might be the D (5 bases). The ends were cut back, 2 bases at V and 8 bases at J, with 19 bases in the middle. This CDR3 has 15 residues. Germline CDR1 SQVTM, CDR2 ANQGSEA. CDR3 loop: CSVEPAGLFEDEQFF. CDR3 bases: TGCAGCGTTGAACCGGCAGGGCTTTTTGAGGATGAGCAGTTCTTC.

The CDR3 sequence: CASSLGEGPTEAFF. CDR3 bases: TGTGCCAGCAGTTTAGGGGAGGGGCCCACTGAAGCTTTCTTT. V and J are TRBV27 and TRBJ1-1; D may be TRBD1 (5 bases). Germline V gives CDR1 MNHEY, CDR2 SMNVEV (reference sequence). This CDR3 comprises 14 residues. V was shortened by 2 bases and J by 4 bases, with 11 bases between the two germline ends.

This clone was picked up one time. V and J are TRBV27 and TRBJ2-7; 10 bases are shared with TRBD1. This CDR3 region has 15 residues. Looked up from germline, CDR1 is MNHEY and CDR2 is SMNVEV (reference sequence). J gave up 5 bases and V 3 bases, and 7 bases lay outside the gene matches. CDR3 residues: CASSFRDRGRNEQYF. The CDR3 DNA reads TGTGCCAGCAGTTTCCGGGACAGGGGCCGCAACGAGCAGTACTTC.

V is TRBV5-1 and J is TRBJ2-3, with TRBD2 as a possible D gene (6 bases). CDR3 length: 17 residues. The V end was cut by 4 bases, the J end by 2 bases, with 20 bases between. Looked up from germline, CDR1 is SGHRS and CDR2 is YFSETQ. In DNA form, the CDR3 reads TGCGCCAGCAGCCTATATGGTCGGCGGGATTACACAGATACGCAGTATTTT. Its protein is CASSLYGRRDYTDTQYF.

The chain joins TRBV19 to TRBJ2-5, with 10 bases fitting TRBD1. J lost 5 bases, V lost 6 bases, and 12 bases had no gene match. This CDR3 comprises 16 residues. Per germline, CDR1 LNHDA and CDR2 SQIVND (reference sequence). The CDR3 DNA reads TGTGCCAGTAGGGGACAGGGGCTGGGTTTTCAGGAGACCCAGTACTTC. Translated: CASRGQGLGFQETQYF. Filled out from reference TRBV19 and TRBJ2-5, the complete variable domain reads DGGITQSPKYLFRKEGQNVTLSCEQNLNHDAMYWYRQDPGQGLRLIYYSQIVNDFQKGDIAEGYSVSREKKESFPLTVTSAQKNPTAFYLCASRGQGLGFQETQYFGPGTRLLVL.

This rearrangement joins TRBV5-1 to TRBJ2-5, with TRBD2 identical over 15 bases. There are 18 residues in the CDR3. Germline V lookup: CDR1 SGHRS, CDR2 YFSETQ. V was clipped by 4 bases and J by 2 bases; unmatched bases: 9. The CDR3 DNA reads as TGCGCCAGCAGCCCACCTGGGACTAGCGGGGGGTTACAAGAGACCCAGTACTTC. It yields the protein CASSPPGTSGGLQETQYF.

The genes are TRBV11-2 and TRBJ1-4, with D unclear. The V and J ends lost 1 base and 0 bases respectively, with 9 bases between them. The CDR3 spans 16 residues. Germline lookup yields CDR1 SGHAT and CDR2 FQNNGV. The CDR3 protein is CASSLGQSATNEKLFF. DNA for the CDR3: TGTGCCAGCAGCTTAGGTCAGTCAGCAACTAATGAAAAACTGTTTTTT.

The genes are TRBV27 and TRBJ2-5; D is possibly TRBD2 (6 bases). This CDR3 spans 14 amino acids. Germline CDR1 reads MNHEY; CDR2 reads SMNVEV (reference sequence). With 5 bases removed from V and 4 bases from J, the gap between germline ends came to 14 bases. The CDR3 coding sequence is TGTGCCAGCAGTCCAAGACTAGGAGGAGAGACCCAGTACTTC. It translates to CASSPRLGGETQYF.

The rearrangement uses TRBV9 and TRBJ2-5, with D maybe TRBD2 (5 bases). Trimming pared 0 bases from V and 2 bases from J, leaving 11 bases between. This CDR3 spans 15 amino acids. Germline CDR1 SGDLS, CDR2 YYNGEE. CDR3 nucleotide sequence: TGTGCCAGCAGCGTAGGGGCGGGCCCGCAAGAGACCCAGTACTTC. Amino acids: CASSVGAGPQETQYF.

CDR3 coding DNA: TGTGCCAGCAGCCTCTATCAAGAGACCCAGTACTTC. Protein: CASSLYQETQYF. The chain has TRBV7-9 and TRBJ2-5; D gene ambiguous. The CDR3 covers 12 residues. V lost 5 bases and J 2 bases, leaving 6 bases between the germline ends. Per the germline V gene, CDR1 is SEHNR and CDR2 is FQNEAQ (reference sequence).

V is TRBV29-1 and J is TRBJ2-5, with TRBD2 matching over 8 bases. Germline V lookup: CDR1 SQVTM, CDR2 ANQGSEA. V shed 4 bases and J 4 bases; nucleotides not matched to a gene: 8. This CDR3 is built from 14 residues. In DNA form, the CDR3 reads TGCAGCGTTGGACCGGGGGGGCCTGGAGAGACCCAGTACTTC. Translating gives CSVGPGGPGETQYF.

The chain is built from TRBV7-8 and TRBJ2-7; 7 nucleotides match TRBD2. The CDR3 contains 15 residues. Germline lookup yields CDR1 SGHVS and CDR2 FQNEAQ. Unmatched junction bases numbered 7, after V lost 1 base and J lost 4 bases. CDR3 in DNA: TGTGCCAGCAGCTTAGGGAGCGGGGACCTTTACGAGCAGTACTTC. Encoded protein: CASSLGSGDLYEQYF.

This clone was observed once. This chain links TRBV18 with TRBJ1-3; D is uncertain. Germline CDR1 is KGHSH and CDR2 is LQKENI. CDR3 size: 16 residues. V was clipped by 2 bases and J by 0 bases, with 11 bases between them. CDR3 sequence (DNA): TGTGCCAGCTCACCAGCGAGCGGCTACTCTGGAAACACCATATATTTT. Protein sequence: CASSPASGYSGNTIYF.

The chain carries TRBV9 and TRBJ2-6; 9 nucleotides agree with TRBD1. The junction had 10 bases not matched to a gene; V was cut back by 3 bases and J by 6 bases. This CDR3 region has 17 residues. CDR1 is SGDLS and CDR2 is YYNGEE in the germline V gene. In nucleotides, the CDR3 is TGTGCCAGCAGCGGAGGGGACAGGGTCATAGCGGCCAACGTCCTGACTTTC. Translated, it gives CASSGGDRVIAANVLTF.

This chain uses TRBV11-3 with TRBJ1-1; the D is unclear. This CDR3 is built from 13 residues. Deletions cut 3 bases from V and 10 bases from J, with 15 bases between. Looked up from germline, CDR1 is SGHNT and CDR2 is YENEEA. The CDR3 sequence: CASSFRPGGRAFF. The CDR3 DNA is TGTGCCAGCAGCTTTCGCCCGGGAGGGCGAGCTTTCTTT.